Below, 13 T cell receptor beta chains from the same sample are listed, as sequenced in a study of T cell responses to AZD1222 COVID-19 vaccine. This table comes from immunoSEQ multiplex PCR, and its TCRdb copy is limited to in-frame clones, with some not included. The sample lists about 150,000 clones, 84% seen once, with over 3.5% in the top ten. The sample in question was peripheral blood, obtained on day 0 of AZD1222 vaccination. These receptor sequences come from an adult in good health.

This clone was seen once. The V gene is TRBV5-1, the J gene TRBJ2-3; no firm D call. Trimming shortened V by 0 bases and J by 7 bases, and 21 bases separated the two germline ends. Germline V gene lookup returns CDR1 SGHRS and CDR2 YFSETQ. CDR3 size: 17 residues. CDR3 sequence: CASSLDGPMGVMNTQYF. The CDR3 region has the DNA TGCGCCAGCAGCTTGGATGGCCCCATGGGTGTAATGAATACGCAGTATTTT.

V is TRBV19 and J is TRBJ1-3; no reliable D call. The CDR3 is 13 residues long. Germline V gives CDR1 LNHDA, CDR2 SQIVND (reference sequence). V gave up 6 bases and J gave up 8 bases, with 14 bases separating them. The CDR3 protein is CASRETLRDTIYF. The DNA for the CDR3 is TGTGCCAGTAGGGAGACGCTACGTGACACCATATATTTT.

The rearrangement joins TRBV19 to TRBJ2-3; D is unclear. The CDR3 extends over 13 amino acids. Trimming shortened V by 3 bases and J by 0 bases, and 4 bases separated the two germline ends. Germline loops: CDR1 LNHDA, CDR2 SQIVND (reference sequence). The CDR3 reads CASSMGSTDTQYF. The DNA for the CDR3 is TGTGCCAGTAGTATGGGGAGCACAGATACGCAGTATTTT.

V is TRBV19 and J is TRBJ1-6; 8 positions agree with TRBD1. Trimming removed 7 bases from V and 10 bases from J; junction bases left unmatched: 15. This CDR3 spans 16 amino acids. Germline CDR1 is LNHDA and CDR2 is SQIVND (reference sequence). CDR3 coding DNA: TGTGCCAGTACCCCCAGGGGGGCAGGGGGCGACTCACCCCTCCACTTT. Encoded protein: CASTPRGAGGDSPLHF. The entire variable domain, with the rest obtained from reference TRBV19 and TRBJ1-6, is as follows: DGGITQSPKYLFRKEGQNVTLSCEQNLNHDAMYWYRQDPGQGLRLIYYSQIVNDFQKGDIAEGYSVSREKKESFPLTVTSAQKNPTAFYLCASTPRGAGGDSPLHFGNGTRLTVT.

The CDR3 region has the DNA TGTGCCAGCAGTTTGGGGACTAATGAAAAACTGTTTTTT. Amino acids: CASSLGTNEKLFF. The V call is TRBV12-3 or TRBV12-4, the J call TRBJ1-4; D remains unclear. V dropped 3 bases and J dropped 2 bases, with 4 bases sitting between them. There are 13 residues in the CDR3.

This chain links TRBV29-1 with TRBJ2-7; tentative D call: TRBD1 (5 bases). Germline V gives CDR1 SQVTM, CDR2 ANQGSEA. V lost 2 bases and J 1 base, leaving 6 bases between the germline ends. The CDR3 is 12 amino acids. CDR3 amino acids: CSVEQGSYEQYF. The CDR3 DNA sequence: TGCAGCGTTGAACAGGGATCCTACGAGCAGTACTTC.

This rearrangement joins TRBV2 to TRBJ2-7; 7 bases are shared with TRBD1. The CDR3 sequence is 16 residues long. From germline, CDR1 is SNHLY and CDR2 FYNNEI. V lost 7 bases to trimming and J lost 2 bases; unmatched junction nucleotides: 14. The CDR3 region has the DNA TGTGCCAGCAATCACCCCGCCGGGACAGAGACCTACGAGCAGTACTTC. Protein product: CASNHPAGTETYEQYF.

The CDR3 nucleotides are TGTGCCAGCAGCCGGACGGAGACTGAAGCTTTCTTT. It translates to CASSRTETEAFF. This sequence joins TRBV14 and TRBJ1-1; D not resolved. Looked up from germline, CDR1 is SGHDN and CDR2 is FVKESK. CDR3 length equals 12 residues. V was shortened by 4 bases and J by 5 bases, with 8 bases between the two germline ends.

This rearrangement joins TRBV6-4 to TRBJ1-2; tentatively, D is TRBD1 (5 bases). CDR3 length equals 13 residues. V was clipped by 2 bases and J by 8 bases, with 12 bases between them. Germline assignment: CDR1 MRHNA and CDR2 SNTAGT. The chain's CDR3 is CASSDRAGTGYTF. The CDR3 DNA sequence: TGTGCCAGCAGTGACAGGGCAGGGACCGGCTACACCTTC.

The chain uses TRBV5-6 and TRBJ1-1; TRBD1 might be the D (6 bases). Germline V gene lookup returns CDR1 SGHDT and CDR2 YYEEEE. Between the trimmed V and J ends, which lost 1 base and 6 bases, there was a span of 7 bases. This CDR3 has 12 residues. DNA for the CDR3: TGTGCCAGCAGCTTGAGGGGGGCTGAAGCTTTCTTT. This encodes CASSLRGAEAFF.

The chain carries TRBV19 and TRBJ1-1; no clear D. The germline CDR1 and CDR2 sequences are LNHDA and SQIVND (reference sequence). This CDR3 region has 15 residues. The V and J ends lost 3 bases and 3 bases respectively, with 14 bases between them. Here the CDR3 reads CASSILRGGYTEAFF. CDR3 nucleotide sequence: TGTGCCAGTAGTATTCTCAGAGGAGGGTACACTGAAGCTTTCTTT.

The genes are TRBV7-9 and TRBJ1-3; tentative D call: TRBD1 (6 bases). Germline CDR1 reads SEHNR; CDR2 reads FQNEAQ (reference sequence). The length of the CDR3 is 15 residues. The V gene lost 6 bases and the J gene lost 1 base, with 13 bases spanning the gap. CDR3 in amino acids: CASSFVGGSGNTIYF. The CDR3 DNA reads TGTGCCAGCAGTTTCGTAGGGGGGTCTGGAAACACCATATATTTT. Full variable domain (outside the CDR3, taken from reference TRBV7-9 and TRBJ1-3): DTGVSQNPRHKITKRGQNVTFRCDPISEHNRLYWYRQTLGQGPEFLTYFQNEAQLEKSRLLSDRFSAERPKGSFSTLEIQRTEQGDSAMYLCASSFVGGSGNTIYFGEGSWLTVV.

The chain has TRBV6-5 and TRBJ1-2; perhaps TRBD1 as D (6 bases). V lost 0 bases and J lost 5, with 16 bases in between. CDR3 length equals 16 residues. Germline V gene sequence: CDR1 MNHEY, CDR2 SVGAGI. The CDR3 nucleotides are TGTGCCAGCAGTTACTCTACAATAGGACAGACTTATGGCTACACCTTC. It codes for CASSYSTIGQTYGYTF.